This record concerns one T cell receptor (beta chain) sequence. Antigen unknown. This record belongs to a study of CD8+ T cells in alopecia areata. Study outcomes and limitations: Scalp and blood retained many expanded lesional clones during tofacitinib.

This CDR3 spans 12 amino acids. V lost 4 bases and J lost 6, with 10 bases in between. Germline CDR1 reads SGHDT; CDR2 reads YYEEEE. Regarding treatment: oral pan-JAK inhibitor, 5-10 mg twice daily. PBMCs, the starting material, were the source of sorted CD4+ and CD8+ T cells. RNA, once extracted, was reverse transcribed into cDNA for use as the sequencing template. Only in-frame clones appear in the TCRdb table, and some are missing; sequencing was by immunoSEQ multiplex PCR. The sample contains 150,000 to 200,000 clones, around 51% of which appear only once. The chain links TRBV5-6 to TRBJ1-1; D is ambiguous. This TCR came from a human donor with alopecia areata. The starting material was CD8+ T cells sorted from blood, obtained at week 52, from a patient treated with tofacitinib. DNA of the CDR3: TGTGCCAGCAGCGCGCTCTGGGCTGAAGCTTTCTTT. Protein: CASSALWAEAFF.